Below are 13 T cell receptor beta chains sequenced from a single sample in a study of OX40 agonist ivuxolimab in advanced cancers. Clones were sequenced by immunoSEQ multiplex PCR, and TCRdb holds only the in-frame ones, with some missing. The repertoire has some 45,000 clones, around nine tenths of them found once; the top ten carry about 13%. This specimen was CD4+ or CD8+ T cells sorted from blood, taken in a trial of the OX40 agonist ivuxolimab. The origin of the receptors is an adult with an advanced solid tumor such as melanoma, head and neck, liver or kidney cancer.

The chain has TRBV6-6 and TRBJ2-5, with no clear D. V gave up 0 bases and J gave up 2 bases, with 7 bases separating them. Per germline, CDR1 MNHNY and CDR2 SVGAGI (reference sequence). The CDR3 length is 14 residues. The CDR3 spells CASSYSDWQETQYF. The DNA for the CDR3 is TGTGCCAGCAGTTACTCAGACTGGCAAGAGACCCAGTACTTC.

The chain uses TRBV6-5 and TRBJ2-1; the match to TRBD1 covers 8 bases. The germline gives CDR1 MNHEY, CDR2 SVGAGI. The CDR3 sequence is 14 residues long. Germline trimming cut 2 bases from V and 6 bases from J; bases unmatched to any gene: 3. This CDR3 reads CASSYRTGSNEQFF. The DNA of the CDR3 is TGTGCCAGCAGTTACCGGACAGGGAGCAATGAGCAGTTCTTC.

The V call is TRBV19, the J call TRBJ1-1; D is possibly TRBD1 (5 bases). V lost 11 bases to trimming and J lost 4 bases, with 11 bases between them. The CDR3 loop spans 11 amino acids. Germline assignment: CDR1 LNHDA and CDR2 SQIVND (reference sequence). The CDR3 loop reads CASVGLTEAFF. The CDR3 nucleotides read TGTGCCTCGGTGGGACTCACTGAAGCTTTCTTT.

The gene calls are TRBV29-1 and TRBJ1-1; the match to TRBD1 covers 7 bases. J lost 4 bases, V lost 5 bases, and 16 bases had no gene match. Per germline, CDR1 SQVTM and CDR2 ANQGSEA. This CDR3 comprises 16 residues. As DNA, the CDR3 is TGCAGCGTTCTAGGGGGCGCCGGGAATATTGGCACTGAAGCTTTCTTT. Its protein product is CSVLGGAGNIGTEAFF.

CDR3 bases: TGTGCCAGCAGTAGACAGGAAACGGTCTATGGCTACACCTTC. The encoded protein is CASSRQETVYGYTF. The V call is TRBV6-5, the J call TRBJ1-2, with D possibly TRBD1 on 6 matching bases. CDR3 length equals 14 residues. Germline CDR1 MNHEY, CDR2 SVGAGI. Trimming left V 5 bases short and J 4 bases short, with 14 bases between.

A single count supports this clone. This CDR3 is CASSVGGGTGYTF. CDR3 DNA: TGTGCCAGCAGCGTGGGAGGGGGTACTGGCTACACCTTC. V gene TRBV9 combines with J gene TRBJ1-2; D possibly corresponds to TRBD1 (6 bases). Trimming pared 2 bases from V and 7 bases from J, leaving 12 bases between. The CDR3 covers 13 residues. Germline values: CDR1 SGDLS, CDR2 YYNGEE.

The chain carries TRBV5-6 and TRBJ1-1; D unresolved. With 5 bases removed from V and 8 bases from J, the gap between germline ends came to 13 bases. In germline, CDR1 is SGHDT, CDR2 YYEEEE. The CDR3 has 12 amino acids. CDR3 region: CASRGPGLEAFF. For the CDR3, the DNA is TGTGCCAGCAGAGGCCCGGGCCTAGAAGCTTTCTTT.

This clone has a single count. The chain couples TRBV18 to TRBJ1-1; D unresolved. The length of the CDR3 is 15 residues. The V gene lost 3 bases and the J gene lost 1 base, with 12 bases spanning the gap. CDR1 is KGHSH and CDR2 is LQKENI in the germline V gene. The CDR3 protein is CASSPRAKGNTEAFF. CDR3 DNA sequence: TGTGCCAGCTCACCGCGGGCGAAGGGGAACACTGAAGCTTTCTTT.

Turning to this clone: The CDR3 carries no conserved terminal phenylalanine or tryptophan, so it likely arises from a read error. The chain joins TRBV7-6 to TRBJ1-6; D is uncertain. The germline V gene has CDR1 SGHVS and CDR2 FNYEAQ. V was trimmed by 1 base and J by 0 bases, leaving 4 bases between them. This CDR3 spans 15 amino acids. The CDR3 loop is CASSLDTSYNSPLHL. The CDR3 nucleotides read TGTGCCAGCAGCTTAGATACCTCCTATAATTCACCCCTCCACCTT.

V and J are TRBV27 and TRBJ1-5, with a tentative D call TRBD1 (6 bases). The germline V and J ends were trimmed by 4 bases and 0 bases, with 7 bases remaining between them. The germline gives CDR1 MNHEY, CDR2 SMNVEV (reference sequence). This CDR3 is built from 14 residues. This chain's CDR3 is CASSSDSSNQPQHF. The CDR3 region has the DNA TGTGCCAGCAGTTCGGACAGTAGCAATCAGCCCCAGCATTTT.

The chain is built from TRBV10-2 and TRBJ1-1, with D tentatively TRBD1 (5 bases). The germline gives CDR1 WSHSY, CDR2 SAAADI. This CDR3 comprises 15 residues. V was clipped by 6 bases and J by 1 base, with 15 bases between them. Written as DNA, the CDR3 is TGCGCCAGCAGAGCCAGCCCGACAGCGAACACTGAAGCTTTCTTT. Amino acid sequence: CASRASPTANTEAFF.

With regard to this clone: Here the CDR3 omits its conserved ending phenylalanine or tryptophan, so a read error is the likely source. The limits of the CDR3 on the DNA are not certain, so only TCRdb's listed CDR3 is given. The V call is TRBV6-5, the J call TRBJ1-2; no DNA check was done on the table's D call, TRBD1. The germline CDR1 and CDR2 sequences are MNHEY and SVGAGI. The CDR3 totals 13 residues, both ends included. The CDR3 sequence is CASSFGAGQDLWY.

The chain combines TRBV6-5 with TRBJ2-3; D remains ambiguous. In germline, CDR1 is MNHEY, CDR2 SVGAGI. This CDR3 comprises 14 residues. V was trimmed by 0 bases and J by 2 bases, leaving 6 bases between them. CDR3 DNA: TGTGCCAGCAGTTACTCAGGAAACACAGATACGCAGTATTTT. This sequence encodes CASSYSGNTDTQYF.